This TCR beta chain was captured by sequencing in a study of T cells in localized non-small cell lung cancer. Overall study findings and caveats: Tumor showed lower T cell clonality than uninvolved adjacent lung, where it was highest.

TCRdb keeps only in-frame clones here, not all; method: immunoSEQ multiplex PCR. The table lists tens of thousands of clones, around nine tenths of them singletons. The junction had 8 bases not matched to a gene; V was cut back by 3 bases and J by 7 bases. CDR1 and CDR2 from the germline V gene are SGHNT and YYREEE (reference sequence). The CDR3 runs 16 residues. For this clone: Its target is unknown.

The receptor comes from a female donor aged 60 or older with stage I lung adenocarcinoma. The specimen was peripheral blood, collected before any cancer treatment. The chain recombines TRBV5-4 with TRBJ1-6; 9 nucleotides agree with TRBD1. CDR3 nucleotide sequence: TGTGCCAGCAGCTCTCCCGGGACAGGGACGAATTCACCCCTCCACTTT. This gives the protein CASSSPGTGTNSPLHF.